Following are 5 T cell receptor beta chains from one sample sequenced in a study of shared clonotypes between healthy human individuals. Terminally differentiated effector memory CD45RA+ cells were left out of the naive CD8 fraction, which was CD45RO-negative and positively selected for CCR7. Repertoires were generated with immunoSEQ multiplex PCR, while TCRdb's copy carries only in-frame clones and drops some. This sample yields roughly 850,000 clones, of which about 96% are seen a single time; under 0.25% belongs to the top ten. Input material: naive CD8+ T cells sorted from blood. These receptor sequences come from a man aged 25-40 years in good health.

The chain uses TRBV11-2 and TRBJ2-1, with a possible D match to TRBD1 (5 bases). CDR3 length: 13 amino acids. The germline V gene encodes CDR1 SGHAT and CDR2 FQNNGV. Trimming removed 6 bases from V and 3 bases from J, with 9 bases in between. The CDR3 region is CASRIDSYNEQFF. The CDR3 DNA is TGTGCCAGCAGAATTGACAGCTACAATGAGCAGTTCTTC. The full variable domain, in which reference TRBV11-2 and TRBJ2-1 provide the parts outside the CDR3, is EAGVAQSPRYKIIEKRQSVAFWCNPISGHATLYWYQQILGQGPKLLIQFQNNGVVDDSQLPKDRFSAERLKGVDSTLKIQPAKLEDSAVYLCASRIDSYNEQFFGPGTRLTVL.

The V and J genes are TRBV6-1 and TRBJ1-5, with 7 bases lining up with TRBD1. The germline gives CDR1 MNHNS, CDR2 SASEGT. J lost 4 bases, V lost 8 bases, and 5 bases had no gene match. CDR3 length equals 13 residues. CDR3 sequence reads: CASAYRGNQPQHF. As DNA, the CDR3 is TGTGCCAGCGCGTACAGGGGTAATCAGCCCCAGCATTTT.

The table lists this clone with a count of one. DNA of the CDR3: TGCAGCGTTGAAACCGAGGTCCCCTACGAGCAGTACTTC. This codes for CSVETEVPYEQYF. The chain uses TRBV29-1 and TRBJ2-7; D unclear. The V gene lost 2 bases and the J gene lost 2 bases, with 10 bases spanning the gap. This CDR3 is 13 amino acids long. Germline loops: CDR1 SQVTM, CDR2 ANQGSEA.

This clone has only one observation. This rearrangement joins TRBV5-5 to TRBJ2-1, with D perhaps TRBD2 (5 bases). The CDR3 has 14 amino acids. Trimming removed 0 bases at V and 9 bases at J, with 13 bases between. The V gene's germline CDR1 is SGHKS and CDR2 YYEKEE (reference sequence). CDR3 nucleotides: TGTGCCAGCAGCTTGGGCCTGGGCACTAGTGAGCAGTTCTTC. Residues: CASSLGLGTSEQFF.

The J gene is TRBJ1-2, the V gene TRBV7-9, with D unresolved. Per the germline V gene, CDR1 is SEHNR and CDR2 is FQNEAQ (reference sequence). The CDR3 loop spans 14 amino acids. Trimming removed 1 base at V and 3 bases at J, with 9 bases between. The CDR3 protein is CASSLDLRDYGYTF. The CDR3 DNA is TGTGCCAGCAGCTTAGATCTCCGGGACTATGGCTACACCTTC. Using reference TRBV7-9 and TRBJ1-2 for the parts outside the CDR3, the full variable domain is DTGVSQNPRHKITKRGQNVTFRCDPISEHNRLYWYRQTLGQGPEFLTYFQNEAQLEKSRLLSDRFSAERPKGSFSTLEIQRTEQGDSAMYLCASSLDLRDYGYTFGSGTRLTVV.